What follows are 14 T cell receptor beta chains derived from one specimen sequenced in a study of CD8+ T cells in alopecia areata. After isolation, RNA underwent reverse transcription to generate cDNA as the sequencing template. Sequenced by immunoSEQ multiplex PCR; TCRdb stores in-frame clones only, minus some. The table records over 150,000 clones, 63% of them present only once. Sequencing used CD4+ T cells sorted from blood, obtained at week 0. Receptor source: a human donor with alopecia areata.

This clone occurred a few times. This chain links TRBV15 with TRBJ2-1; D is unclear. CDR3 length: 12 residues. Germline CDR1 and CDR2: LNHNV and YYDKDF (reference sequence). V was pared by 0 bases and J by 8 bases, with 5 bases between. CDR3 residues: CATSRDRYEQFF. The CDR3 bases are TGTGCCACCAGCAGAGATCGGTATGAGCAGTTCTTC.

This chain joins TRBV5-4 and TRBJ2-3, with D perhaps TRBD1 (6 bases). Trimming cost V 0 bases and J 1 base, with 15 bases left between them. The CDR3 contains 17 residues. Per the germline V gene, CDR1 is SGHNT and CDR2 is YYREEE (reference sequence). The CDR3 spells CASSLVFGTLRTDTQYF. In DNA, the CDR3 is TGTGCCAGCAGCTTGGTTTTTGGGACATTACGCACAGATACGCAGTATTTT.

In nucleotides, the CDR3 is TGTGCCAGCAGTGAACTAGCGGGGGGCGCCTACGAGCAGTACTTC. Residues: CASSELAGGAYEQYF. This chain connects TRBV6-1 to TRBJ2-7; TRBD2 matches at 11 bases. Per germline, CDR1 MNHNS and CDR2 SASEGT. The CDR3 covers 15 residues. Trimming took 2 bases from V and 2 from J; bases not matched to a gene: 2.

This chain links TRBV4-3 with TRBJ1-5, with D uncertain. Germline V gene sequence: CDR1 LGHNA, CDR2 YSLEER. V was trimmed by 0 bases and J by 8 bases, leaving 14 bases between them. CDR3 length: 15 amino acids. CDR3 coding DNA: TGCGCCAGCAGCCAAGATTACTTAGGGAGGGAGCCCCAGCATTTT. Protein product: CASSQDYLGREPQHF.

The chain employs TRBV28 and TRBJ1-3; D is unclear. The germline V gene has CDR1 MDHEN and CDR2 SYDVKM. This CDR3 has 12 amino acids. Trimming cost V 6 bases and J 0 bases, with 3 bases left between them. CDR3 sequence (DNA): TGTGCCAGCAGACACTCTGGAAACACCATATATTTT. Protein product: CASRHSGNTIYF.

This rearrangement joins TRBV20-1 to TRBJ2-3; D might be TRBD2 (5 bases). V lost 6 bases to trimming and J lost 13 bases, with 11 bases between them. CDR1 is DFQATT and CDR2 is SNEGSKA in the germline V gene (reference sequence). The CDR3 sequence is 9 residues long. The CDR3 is CSAGDKEYF. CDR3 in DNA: TGCAGTGCCGGGGATAAGGAGTATTTT.

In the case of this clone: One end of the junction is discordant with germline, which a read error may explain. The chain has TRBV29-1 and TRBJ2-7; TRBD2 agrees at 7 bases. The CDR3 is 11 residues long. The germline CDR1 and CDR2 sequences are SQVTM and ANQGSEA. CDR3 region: CSVDGGYGQYF. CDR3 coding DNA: TGCAGCGTTGACGGGGGGTACGGGCAGTACTTC.

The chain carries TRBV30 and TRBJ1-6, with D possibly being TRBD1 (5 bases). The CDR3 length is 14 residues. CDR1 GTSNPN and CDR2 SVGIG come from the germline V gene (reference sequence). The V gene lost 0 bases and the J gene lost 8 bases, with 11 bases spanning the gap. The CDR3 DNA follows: TGTGCCTGGAGTGTTGCCGGGGGAGATTCACCCCTCCACTTT. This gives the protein CAWSVAGGDSPLHF.

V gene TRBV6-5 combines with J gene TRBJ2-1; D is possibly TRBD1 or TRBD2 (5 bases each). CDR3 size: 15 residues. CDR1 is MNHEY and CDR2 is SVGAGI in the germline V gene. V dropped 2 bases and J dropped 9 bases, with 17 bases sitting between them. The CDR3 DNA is TGTGCCAGCAGTTACGGGGGTCCGCTTGGGGGTGAGCAGTTCTTC. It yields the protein CASSYGGPLGGEQFF.

The DNA for the CDR3 is TGTGCCAGCAGCCGCATCCCCGGGTCAGAGACCCAGTACTTC. Amino acids: CASSRIPGSETQYF. The rearrangement joins TRBV7-6 to TRBJ2-5, with D unresolved. This CDR3 is 14 amino acids long. Deletions cut 5 bases from V and 4 bases from J, with 14 bases between. Germline V gene data show CDR1 as SGHVS and CDR2 as FNYEAQ.

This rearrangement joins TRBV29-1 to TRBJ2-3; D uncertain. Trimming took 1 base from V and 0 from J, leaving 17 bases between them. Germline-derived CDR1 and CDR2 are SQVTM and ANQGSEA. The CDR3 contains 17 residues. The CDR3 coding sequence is TGCAGCGTTGAAGTTAAGTCGGGCATTGTGAGCACAGATACGCAGTATTTT. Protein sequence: CSVEVKSGIVSTDTQYF.

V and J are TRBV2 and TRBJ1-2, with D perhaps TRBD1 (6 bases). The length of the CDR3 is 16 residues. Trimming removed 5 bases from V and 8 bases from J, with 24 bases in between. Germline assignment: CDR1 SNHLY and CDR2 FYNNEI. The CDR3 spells CASSKGQHLLSGGYTF. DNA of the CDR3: TGTGCCAGCAGTAAAGGACAGCACCTTTTGAGTGGGGGCTACACCTTC. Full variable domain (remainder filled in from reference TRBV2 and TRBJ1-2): EPEVTQTPSHQVTQMGQEVILRCVPISNHLYFYWYRQILGQKVEFLVSFYNNEISEKSEIFDDQFSVERPDGSNFTLKIRSTKLEDSAMYFCASSKGQHLLSGGYTFGSGTRLTVV.

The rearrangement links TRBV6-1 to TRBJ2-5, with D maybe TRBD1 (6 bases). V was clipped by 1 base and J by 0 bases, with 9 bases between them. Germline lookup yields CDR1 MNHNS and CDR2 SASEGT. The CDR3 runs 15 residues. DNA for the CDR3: TGTGCCAGCAGTGAAGATTGGGGGCACCAAGAGACCCAGTACTTC. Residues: CASSEDWGHQETQYF.

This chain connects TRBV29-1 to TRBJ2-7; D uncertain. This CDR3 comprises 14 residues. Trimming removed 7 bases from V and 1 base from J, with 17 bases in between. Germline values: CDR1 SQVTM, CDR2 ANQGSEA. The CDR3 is CSGVISRESYEQYF. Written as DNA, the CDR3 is TGCAGCGGCGTGATATCAAGGGAATCCTACGAGCAGTACTTC.